Presented here are 26 T cell receptor beta chains from one specimen sequenced in a study of spatial heterogeneity in lung cancer. No antigen has been assigned to these receptors. TCRdb fed the 5' RACE reads into MiXCR, producing one record per CDR3 protein. This table has about 100,000 distinct CDR3 sequences, 3.5% to 5% appearing once. Study-wide findings and caveats: Tracking of tumor mutation counts was seen in expanded intratumoral alpha and beta TCR counts.

Time point in this sample: sample taken at primary tumor resection. The sample here was lung tumor tissue, taken at surgery. Receptors originate from a male donor with early-stage non-small cell lung cancer.

This clonotype was counted ten times or more. V and J are TRBV12-3 or TRBV12-4 and TRBJ1-5, with TRBD1 as a possible D gene (5 bases). CDR3 size: 15 residues. The V and J ends lost 6 bases and 3 bases respectively, with 15 bases between them. Here the CDR3 DNA reads TGTGCCAGCAGCCATAGGGACTCCTTCAATCAGCCCCAGCATTTT. This sequence encodes CASSHRDSFNQPQHF.

This clonotype was counted ten times or more. The V call is TRBV2, the J call TRBJ1-2; D possibly corresponds to TRBD1 (6 bases). The CDR3 consists of 14 residues. Germline V gene data show CDR1 as SNHLY and CDR2 as FYNNEI. Trimming took off 8 bases at V and 5 bases at J, with 18 bases between the two ends. In DNA, the CDR3 is TGTGCCAGCCGCCAGGCGGGGGCAGGGTATGGCTACACCTTC. It specifies CASRQAGAGYGYTF.

This clonotype was counted many times. V gene TRBV14 combines with J gene TRBJ2-1; a possible D gene is TRBD2 (6 bases). CDR1 and CDR2 (germline): SGHDN, FVKESK. The CDR3 is 13 residues long. V was clipped by 2 bases and J by 7 bases, with 9 bases between them. CDR3 bases: TGTGCCAGCAGCCAAAGACTAGGAAATGAGCAGTTCTTC. Encoded protein: CASSQRLGNEQFF.

This clonotype was found a few times. The chain is built from TRBV6-1 and TRBJ2-1; 7 nucleotides agree with TRBD2. Trimming cost V 8 bases and J 0 bases; bases outside gene matches: 4. From germline, CDR1 is MNHNS and CDR2 SASEGT. The CDR3 is made up of 14 amino acids. The chain's CDR3 is CASASGISYNEQFF. In DNA form, the CDR3 reads TGTGCCAGCGCGAGCGGGATCTCCTACAATGAGCAGTTCTTC.

The gene calls are TRBV20-1 and TRBJ2-4, with unresolved D. The CDR3 spans 15 residues. Per the germline V gene, CDR1 is DFQATT and CDR2 is SNEGSKA (reference sequence). V was trimmed by 5 bases and J by 1 base, leaving 15 bases between them. CDR3 nucleotide sequence: TGCAGTGCTCTGAGTCTTGCATGGGCCAAAAACATTCAGTACTTC. It yields the protein CSALSLAWAKNIQYF.

This clonotype was observed many times. This sequence joins TRBV5-1 and TRBJ1-1; D perhaps matches TRBD1 (5 bases). In germline, CDR1 is SGHRS, CDR2 YFSETQ. V was trimmed by 1 base and J by 5 bases, leaving 15 bases between them. The length of the CDR3 is 15 residues. CDR3: CASSLFQGRVTEAFF. The CDR3 bases are TGCGCCAGCAGCTTGTTTCAGGGAAGGGTAACTGAAGCTTTCTTT.

This clonotype was recorded many times. This chain connects TRBV12-3 or TRBV12-4 to TRBJ1-5, with D hard to call. V gave up 5 bases and J gave up 11 bases, with 16 bases separating them. This CDR3 has 13 amino acids. The CDR3 DNA reads as TGTGCCAGCAGTCAGACACGGTGGCCGTCCCAGCATTTT. As protein: CASSQTRWPSQHF.

Remarks on this clonotype: A read error may be the cause here, since a much bigger clone is one base away. This chain uses TRBV12-3 or TRBV12-4 with TRBJ2-2, with unresolved D. V shed 3 bases and J shed 7 bases, with 3 bases lying between them. CDR3 size: 11 residues. CDR3 amino acids: CASSFGGELFF. The CDR3 nucleotides are TGTGCCAGCAGTTTTGGCGGGGAGCTGTTTTTT.

V usage is TRBV27 and J usage is TRBJ2-7, with D perhaps matching TRBD1 or TRBD2 (5 bases each). Germline CDR1 reads MNHEY; CDR2 reads SMNVEV (reference sequence). Trimming removed 3 bases from V and 6 bases from J, with 12 bases in between. This CDR3 is built from 13 residues. Here the CDR3 reads CASSFMGESEQYF. The CDR3 coding sequence is TGTGCCAGCAGTTTTATGGGGGAGTCCGAGCAGTACTTC.

On this clonotype itself: With a much larger clone just one base away, this may be a read error. This CDR3 reads CASSLGGRVEKLYF. In DNA, the CDR3 is TGTGCCAGCAGCCTGGGGGGGAGAGTTGAAAAACTGTATTTT. The chain carries TRBV4-2 and TRBJ1-4; D is possibly TRBD1 (5 bases). The CDR3 contains 14 residues. CDR1 is LGHNA, CDR2 YNFKEQ, per germline.

This clonotype was picked up a small number of times. The chain links TRBV12-3 or TRBV12-4 to TRBJ2-1, with 10 bases lining up with TRBD1. V lost 5 bases, J lost 7 bases, and 5 bases stayed unmatched. The CDR3 runs to 14 residues. The CDR3 sequence is CASSNRDRGNEQFF. CDR3 nucleotides: TGTGCCAGCAGTAACCGGGACAGGGGAAATGAGCAGTTCTTC.

In its sample, this clonotype was seen many times. The chain uses TRBV28 and TRBJ2-7; 7 positions match TRBD1. Trimming removed 4 bases from V and 4 bases from J; junction bases left unmatched: 4. This CDR3 has 13 amino acids. CDR1 is MDHEN, CDR2 SYDVKM, per germline. The CDR3 DNA is TGTGCCAGCAGTTCACCGGGACAGTACGAGCAGTACTTC. Amino acid sequence: CASSSPGQYEQYF. The full variable domain, its missing parts supplied by reference TRBV28 and TRBJ2-7, is DVKVTQSSRYLVKRTGEKVFLECVQDMDHENMFWYRQDPGLGLRLIYFSYDVKMKEKGDIPEGYSVSREKKERFSLILESASTNQTSMYLCASSSPGQYEQYFGPGTRLTVT.

This clonotype was seen repeatedly, ten times or more. The V call is TRBV5-1, the J call TRBJ1-5, with 8 bases aligning to TRBD1. This CDR3 spans 15 amino acids. The V segment lost 4 bases and the J segment 8 bases; nucleotides outside the gene matches: 11. Germline V gene data show CDR1 as SGHRS and CDR2 as YFSETQ. CDR3 loop: CASSLTGVGDEPQHF. The CDR3 DNA sequence: TGCGCCAGCAGCCTGACAGGGGTAGGGGATGAGCCCCAGCATTTT.

This clonotype was counted many times. V is TRBV15 and J is TRBJ2-7; the D gene is possibly TRBD2 (6 bases). The CDR3 is made up of 15 amino acids. Germline values: CDR1 LNHNV, CDR2 YYDKDF (reference sequence). Trimming shortened V by 0 bases and J by 7 bases, and 16 bases separated the two germline ends. The CDR3 nucleotides are TGTGCCACCAGCAGAGATTCCACTAGCCGATGGGAGCAGTACTTC. Translated: CATSRDSTSRWEQYF. Supplemented by reference TRBV15 and TRBJ2-7, the full variable domain reads DAMVIQNPRYQVTQFGKPVTLSCSQTLNHNVMYWYQQKSSQAPKLLFHYYDKDFNNEADTPDNFQSRRPNTSFCFLDIRSPGLGDTAMYLCATSRDSTSRWEQYFGPGTRLTVT.

This sequence joins TRBV13 and TRBJ2-3; D is possibly TRBD2 (5 bases). V was clipped by 5 bases and J by 7 bases, with 16 bases between them. In germline, CDR1 is PRHDT, CDR2 FYEKMQ (reference sequence). This CDR3 is 14 amino acids long. DNA of the CDR3: TGTGCCAGCAGCCCCCTGGCGGAGCGGTATACGCAGTATTTT. This translates into CASSPLAERYTQYF.

This clonotype showed up many times. The V call is TRBV7-9, the J call TRBJ1-6; unclear D gene. The CDR3 has 14 amino acids. CDR1 SEHNR and CDR2 FQNEAQ come from the germline V gene (reference sequence). V lost 5 bases, J lost 6 bases, and 11 bases lay in between. CDR3 DNA: TGTGCCAGCAGCCTTGGACCCATTAATTCACCCCTCCACTTT. Its translation is CASSLGPINSPLHF.

This clonotype was observed at least ten times. The rearrangement links TRBV9 to TRBJ2-7; D remains unclear. Looked up from germline, CDR1 is SGDLS and CDR2 is YYNGEE. V was shortened by 3 bases and J by 3 bases, with 7 bases between the two germline ends. The CDR3 has 12 amino acids. In nucleotides, the CDR3 is TGTGCCAGCAGCGCCACGGGCTACGAGCAGTACTTC. Translated: CASSATGYEQYF.

This clonotype was picked up many times. The chain combines TRBV28 with TRBJ2-4; no clear D gene. The CDR3 consists of 14 residues. V lost 10 bases and J lost 6, with 19 bases in between. Per the germline V gene, CDR1 is MDHEN and CDR2 is SYDVKM. CDR3 bases: TGTGCCACCGAGCAAGGATCCTTAGGAAACATTCAGTACTTC. Translated: CATEQGSLGNIQYF. Full variable domain (rest looked up from reference TRBV28 and TRBJ2-4): DVKVTQSSRYLVKRTGEKVFLECVQDMDHENMFWYRQDPGLGLRLIYFSYDVKMKEKGDIPEGYSVSREKKERFSLILESASTNQTSMYLCATEQGSLGNIQYFGAGTRLSVL.

This clonotype has ten or more counts. V gene TRBV11-2 combines with J gene TRBJ2-3; D remains unclear. V was clipped by 3 bases and J by 0 bases, with 19 bases between them. Germline V gene sequence: CDR1 SGHAT, CDR2 FQNNGV. CDR3 length: 18 residues. CDR3 DNA sequence: TGTGCCAGCAGCTTTAGGGTGGCGAGTCATCTTAGCACAGATACGCAGTATTTT. Translation: CASSFRVASHLSTDTQYF.

This clonotype was counted a few times. This rearrangement joins TRBV30 to TRBJ1-6; 11 bases are shared with TRBD1. After removal of 3 bases from V and 10 bases from J, the junction contained 5 bases not matched to a gene. This CDR3 has 14 amino acids. The V gene's germline CDR1 is GTSNPN and CDR2 SVGIG (reference sequence). CDR3 sequence reads: CAWSRDRGSSPLHF. The DNA of the CDR3 is TGTGCCTGGAGCCGGGACAGGGGGAGCTCACCCCTCCACTTT.

There are many counts of this clonotype. The chain links TRBV29-1 to TRBJ2-2; unclear D gene. This CDR3 region has 12 residues. Germline V CDR1 and CDR2: SQVTM, ANQGSEA. Trimming left V 3 bases short and J 5 bases short, with 7 bases between. CDR3 DNA: TGCAGCGTTGATCCCGGGACCGGGGAGCTGTTTTTT. Translation gives CSVDPGTGELFF.

The table lists this clonotype with many counts. V usage is TRBV15 and J usage is TRBJ1-5, with no clear D. The germline V and J ends were trimmed by 0 bases and 5 bases, with 14 bases remaining between them. This CDR3 has 16 residues. CDR1 and CDR2 from the germline V gene are LNHNV and YYDKDF (reference sequence). The CDR3 loop reads CATSREKAPSDQPQHF. In DNA, the CDR3 is TGTGCCACCAGCAGAGAGAAGGCGCCCTCCGATCAGCCCCAGCATTTT.

This clonotype was detected many times. The rearrangement links TRBV27 to TRBJ2-1; 8 bases are a match to TRBD1. Per the germline V gene, CDR1 is MNHEY and CDR2 is SMNVEV (reference sequence). Trimming cost V 6 bases and J 3 bases; bases outside gene matches: 10. The CDR3 is 16 amino acids. CDR3 DNA sequence: TGTGCCAGCAGCCCCCCCTACAGGGGGTACTACAATGAGCAGTTCTTC. This codes for CASSPPYRGYYNEQFF.

This clonotype was recorded many times. This chain uses TRBV2 with TRBJ1-2; 12 bases fit TRBD1. The CDR3 has 18 residues. J lost 4 bases, V lost 8 bases, and 17 bases had no gene match. Looked up from germline, CDR1 is SNHLY and CDR2 is FYNNEI. CDR3 sequence reads: CASPLNEGQGAIGYGYTF. The CDR3 nucleotides are TGTGCCAGCCCCTTAAATGAGGGACAGGGGGCTATCGGCTATGGCTACACCTTC.

This clonotype was found many times. J is TRBJ2-1 and V is TRBV28; D remains ambiguous. The CDR3 has 15 amino acids. The germline CDR1 and CDR2 sequences are MDHEN and SYDVKM. Trimming cost V 6 bases and J 0 bases, with 12 bases left between them. For the CDR3, the DNA is TGTGCCAGCAGCATCCGTTGGTTCTCCTACAATGAGCAGTTCTTC. It encodes CASSIRWFSYNEQFF.

In this sample, this clonotype turned up many times. This sequence joins TRBV12-3 or TRBV12-4 and TRBJ2-3; D may be TRBD1 (6 bases). This CDR3 is 15 amino acids long. V was pared by 5 bases and J by 5 bases, with 17 bases between. The CDR3 DNA is TGTGCCAGCAGTGCGGACAGAAATCCCCAAGATACGCAGTATTTT. This translates into CASSADRNPQDTQYF.